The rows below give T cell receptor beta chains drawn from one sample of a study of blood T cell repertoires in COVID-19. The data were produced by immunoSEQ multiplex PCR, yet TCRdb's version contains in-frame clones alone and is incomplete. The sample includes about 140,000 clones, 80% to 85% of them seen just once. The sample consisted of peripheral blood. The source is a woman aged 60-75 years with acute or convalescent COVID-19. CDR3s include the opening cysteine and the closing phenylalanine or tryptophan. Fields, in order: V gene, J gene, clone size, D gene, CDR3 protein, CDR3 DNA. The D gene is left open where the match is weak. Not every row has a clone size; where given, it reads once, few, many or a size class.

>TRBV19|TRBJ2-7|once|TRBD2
CASGTSGSARTYEQYF
TGTGCCAGCGGGACTAGCGGGAGCGCTAGAACCTACGAGCAGTACTTC
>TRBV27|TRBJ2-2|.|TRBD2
CASSFRTSGKNTGELFF
TGTGCCAGCAGTTTTCGGACTAGCGGGAAGAACACCGGGGAGCTGTTTTTT
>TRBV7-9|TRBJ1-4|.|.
CASSLADFEKLFF
TGTGCCAGCAGCTTAGCCGACTTCGAAAAACTGTTTTTT
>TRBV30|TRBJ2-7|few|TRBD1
CARMGTAYEQYF
TGTGCCCGGATGGGGACAGCATACGAGCAGTACTTC
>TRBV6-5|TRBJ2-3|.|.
CASSYMARRGDTQYF
TGTGCCAGCAGTTACATGGCCCGGCGGGGAGATACGCAGTATTTT
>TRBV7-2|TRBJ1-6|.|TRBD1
CASRGQGSSYNSPLHF
TGTGCCAGCAGAGGACAGGGAAGCTCCTATAATTCACCCCTCCACTTT
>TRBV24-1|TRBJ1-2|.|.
CATRGSGDVYGYTF
TGTGCCACCAGGGGGTCAGGGGACGTCTATGGCTACACCTTC
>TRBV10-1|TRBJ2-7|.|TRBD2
CASSALAETYEQYF
TGCGCCAGCAGTGCACTAGCGGAGACCTACGAGCAGTACTTC
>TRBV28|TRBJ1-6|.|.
CASSLGGNSPLHF
TGTGCCAGCAGTTTAGGAGGGAATTCACCCCTCCACTTT
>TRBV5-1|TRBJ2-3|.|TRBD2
CASSLDDSGRGTDTQYF
TGCGCCAGCAGCTTGGATGATAGCGGGAGGGGCACAGATACGCAGTATTTT
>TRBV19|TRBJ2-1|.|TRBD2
CASSKGLSVPEQFF
TGTGCCAGTAGTAAGGGACTAAGCGTCCCTGAGCAGTTCTTC
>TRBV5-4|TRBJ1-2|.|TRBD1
CASTKTGGRYGYTF
TGTGCCAGCACCAAAACAGGGGGCAGATATGGCTACACCTTC
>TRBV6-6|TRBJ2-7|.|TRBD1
CASRSGTGGNEQYF
TGTGCCAGCAGGTCCGGGACAGGGGGGAACGAGCAGTACTTC
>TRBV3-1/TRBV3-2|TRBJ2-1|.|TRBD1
CASSQDTGTGQFF
TGTGCCAGCAGCCAAGATACCGGGACAGGGCAGTTCTTC
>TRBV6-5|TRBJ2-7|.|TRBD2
CASRTGGPIYEQYF
TGTGCCAGCAGAACGGGAGGACCTATCTACGAGCAGTACTTC
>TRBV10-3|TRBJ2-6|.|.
CAISDYSKISGANVLTF
TGTGCCATCAGTGATTACAGTAAAATCTCTGGGGCCAACGTCCTGACTTTC
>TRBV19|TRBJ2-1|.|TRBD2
CASSITWRESNEQFF
TGTGCCAGTAGTATAACGTGGCGGGAGAGTAATGAGCAGTTCTTC
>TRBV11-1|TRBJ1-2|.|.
CASSSDSRPLYGYTF
TGTGCCAGCAGCTCGGACAGTCGACCGCTCTATGGCTACACCTTC
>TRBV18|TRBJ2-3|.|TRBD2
CASSPSSGVSTDTQYF
TGTGCCAGCTCACCTTCTAGCGGAGTGAGCACAGATACGCAGTATTTT
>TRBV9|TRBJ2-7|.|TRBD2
CASSVLAGASYEQYF
TGTGCCAGCAGCGTACTAGCGGGAGCTTCCTACGAGCAGTACTTC
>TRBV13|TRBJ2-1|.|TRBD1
CASSALKRQGPEQFF
TGTGCCAGCAGCGCCCTAAAACGACAGGGCCCTGAGCAGTTCTTC
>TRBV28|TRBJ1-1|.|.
CASSLRNRNTEAFF
TGTGCCAGCAGTTTAAGGAACAGGAACACTGAAGCTTTCTTT
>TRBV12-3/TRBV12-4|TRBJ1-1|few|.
CASSSYTEAFF
TGTGCCAGCAGTTCCTACACTGAAGCTTTCTTT
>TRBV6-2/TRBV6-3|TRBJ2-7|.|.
CASSSPKTGTYEQYF
TGTGCCAGCAGTTCGCCTAAGACAGGAACCTACGAGCAGTACTTC
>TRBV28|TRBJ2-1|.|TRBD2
CASRGASGRLDEQFF
TGTGCCAGCAGGGGGGCTAGCGGGAGGTTAGATGAGCAGTTCTTC
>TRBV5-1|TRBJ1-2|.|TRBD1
CASSLTGANYGYTF
TGCGCCAGCAGTCTAACAGGGGCTAACTATGGCTACACCTTC
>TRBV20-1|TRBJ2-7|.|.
CSARQGYEQYF
TGCAGTGCTAGACAGGGCTACGAGCAGTACTTC
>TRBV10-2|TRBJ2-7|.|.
CATKERKSYEQYF
TGCGCCACCAAGGAGCGGAAATCCTACGAGCAGTACTTC
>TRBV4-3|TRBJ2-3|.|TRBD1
CASSQEARGTADTQYF
TGCGCCAGCAGCCAAGAAGCCAGGGGGACAGCAGATACGCAGTATTTT
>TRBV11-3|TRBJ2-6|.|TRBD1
CASGKQGAPGANVLTF
TGTGCCAGCGGAAAGCAGGGGGCGCCTGGGGCCAACGTCCTGACTTTC
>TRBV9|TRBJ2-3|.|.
CASSVRQRTDTQYF
TGTGCCAGCAGCGTAAGACAACGCACAGATACGCAGTATTTT
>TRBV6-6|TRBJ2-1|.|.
CASSYRGNEQFF
TGTGCCAGCAGTTACCGGGGCAATGAGCAGTTCTTC
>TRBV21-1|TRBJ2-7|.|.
CASSKIPRQGNMVPLLEQYF
TGTGCCAGCAGCAAAATACCGAGACAGGGGAACATGGTCCCCCTTCTCGAGCAGTACTTC
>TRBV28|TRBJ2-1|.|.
CASSSLAALAALYNEQFF
TGTGCCAGCAGTTCCCTGGCAGCCTTAGCGGCCTTGTACAATGAGCAGTTCTTC
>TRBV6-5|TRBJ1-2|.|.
CASSYWGGGWDGYTF
TGTGCCAGCAGTTACTGGGGCGGGGGTTGGGATGGCTACACCTTC
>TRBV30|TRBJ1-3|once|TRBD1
CAWSYRGDTIYF
TGTGCCTGGAGTTACAGGGGCGACACCATATATTTT
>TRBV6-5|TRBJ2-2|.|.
CASSYSKLANGELFF
TGTGCCAGCAGTTACTCGAAGTTGGCAAACGGGGAGCTGTTTTTT
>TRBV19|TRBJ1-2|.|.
CASIAPGLNYGYTF
TGTGCCAGTATCGCGCCAGGGCTTAACTATGGCTACACCTTC
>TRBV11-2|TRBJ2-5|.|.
CASSLSQGPPETQYF
TGTGCCAGCAGCTTAAGTCAGGGCCCCCCGGAGACCCAGTACTTC
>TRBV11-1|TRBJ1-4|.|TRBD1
CASSSGTGDEKLFF
TGTGCCAGCAGCTCCGGGACAGGGGATGAAAAACTGTTTTTT
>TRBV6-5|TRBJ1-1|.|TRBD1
CASRYRGGNTEAFF
TGTGCCAGCAGATACAGGGGAGGCAACACTGAAGCTTTCTTT
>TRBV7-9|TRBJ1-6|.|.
CASGAVSLNSPLHF
TGTGCCAGCGGGGCGGTCTCGCTAAATTCACCCCTCCACTTT
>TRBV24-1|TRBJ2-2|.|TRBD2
CATSDFLGLAGQNTGELFF
TGTGCCACCAGTGATTTTCTCGGACTAGCGGGTCAAAACACCGGGGAGCTGTTTTTT
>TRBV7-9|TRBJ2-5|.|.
CASSFGGPGETQYF
TGTGCCAGCAGCTTCGGAGGGCCGGGGGAGACCCAGTACTTC
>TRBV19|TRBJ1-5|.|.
CASSLQGDQPQHF
TGTGCCAGTAGTCTACAAGGGGATCAGCCCCAGCATTTT
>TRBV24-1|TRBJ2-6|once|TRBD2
CATSDPGTSGSSNVLTF
TGTGCCACCAGTGACCCGGGGACTAGCGGGAGTAGTAACGTCCTGACTTTC
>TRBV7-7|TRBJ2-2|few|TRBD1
CASSPMTGALNTGELFF
TGTGCTAGCAGCCCAATGACAGGGGCCCTAAACACCGGGGAGCTGTTTTTT
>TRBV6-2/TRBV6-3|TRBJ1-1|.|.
CASSYTPGSSTEAFF
TGTGCCAGCAGTTATACCCCAGGGTCAAGCACTGAAGCTTTCTTT
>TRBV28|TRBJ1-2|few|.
CASEASSRGYTF
TGTGCCAGCGAGGCCTCAAGTCGTGGCTACACCTTC
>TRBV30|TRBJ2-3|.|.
CAWRSGTDTQYF
TGTGCCTGGAGATCCGGCACAGATACGCAGTATTTT
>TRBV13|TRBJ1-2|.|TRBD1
CASSGMGQGRSFGYTF
TGTGCCAGCAGCGGGATGGGACAGGGGCGGTCTTTTGGCTACACCTTC